This entry features one TCR beta chain sequence. The antigen is undetermined. Produced via immunoSEQ multiplex PCR; TCRdb's table is partial and in-frame only. The table includes some 370,000 clones, about 80% detected once. This CDR3 spans 16 amino acids. CDR1 and CDR2 from the germline V gene are SGHAT and FQDESV (reference sequence). V gave up 6 bases and J gave up 4 bases, with 20 bases separating them. The source of the sample is a study of Ad26.COV2.S vaccination and SARS-CoV-2 variants. Background on the study: Recipients of Ad26.COV2.S got it intramuscularly, once or twice 56 days apart. General observations from the study: Those who received the vaccine showed greater spike-specific TCR breadth than those given placebo.

As for treatment: some 20 received Ad26.COV2.S at low or high dose, single or two shots; five or six received placebo; per-sample allocation not given. The study sampled participants on day 63 after the first vaccine or placebo injection. The material sequenced was peripheral blood, taken in a trial of Ad26.COV2.S vaccine versus placebo. This TCR derives from a person between 18 and 65 years old who received the Ad26.COV2.S COVID-19 vaccine or a placebo. The chain recombines TRBV11-1 with TRBJ2-3; tentatively, D is TRBD1 (6 bases). CDR3 sequence: CASSSPAGVFPDTQYF. In DNA form, the CDR3 reads TGTGCCAGCAGTTCCCCGGCAGGGGTGTTCCCAGATACGCAGTATTTT.